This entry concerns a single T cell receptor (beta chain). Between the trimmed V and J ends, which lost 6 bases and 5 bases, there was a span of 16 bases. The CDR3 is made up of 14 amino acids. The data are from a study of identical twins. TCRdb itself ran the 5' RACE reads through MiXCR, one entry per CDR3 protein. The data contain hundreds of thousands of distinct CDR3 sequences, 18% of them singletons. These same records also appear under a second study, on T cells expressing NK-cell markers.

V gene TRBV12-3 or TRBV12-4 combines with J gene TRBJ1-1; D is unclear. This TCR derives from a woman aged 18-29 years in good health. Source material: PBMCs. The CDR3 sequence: CASSFRRNRTEAFF. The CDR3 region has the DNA TGTGCCAGCAGCTTCCGGCGTAACAGAACTGAAGCTTTCTTT.